These 22 T cell receptor beta chains share one sample of origin, sequenced in a study of OX40 agonist ivuxolimab in advanced cancers. Clones were sequenced by immunoSEQ multiplex PCR, and TCRdb holds only the in-frame ones, with some missing. The table records roughly 86,000 clones, around 90% of them present only once. The sample in question was CD4+ or CD8+ T cells sorted from blood, obtained in a trial of the OX40 agonist ivuxolimab. The receptors here all came from an adult with an advanced solid tumor such as melanoma, head and neck, liver or kidney cancer.

The chain has TRBV21-1 and TRBJ1-3; the table's D call, TRBD1, has no DNA check behind it. TRBV21-1 is recorded as a pseudogene. This CDR3 contains 14 residues. The CDR3 DNA is TGTGCCAGCAGCTACAGGGGGCCTGGAAACACCATATATTTT. Amino acid sequence: CASSYRGPGNTIYF.

This clone was seen once. The chain has TRBV27 and TRBJ2-7; D is ambiguous. Germline V lookup: CDR1 MNHEY, CDR2 SMNVEV (reference sequence). V was cut by 5 bases and J by 0 bases, with 11 bases left in between. CDR3 length: 14 amino acids. DNA of the CDR3: TGTGCCAGCAGTCCCCAGTCCGGCTCCTACGAGCAGTACTTC. Translated: CASSPQSGSYEQYF.

The gene calls are TRBV30 and TRBJ1-1, with unresolved D. Between the trimmed V and J ends, which lost 3 bases and 5 bases, there was a span of 16 bases. This CDR3 contains 14 residues. Germline CDR1 reads GTSNPN; CDR2 reads SVGIG (reference sequence). The CDR3 coding sequence is TGTGCCTGGAGAGAGGGTGGAACCAGAACTGAAGCTTTCTTT. Its translation is CAWREGGTRTEAFF.

The chain has TRBV19 and TRBJ2-2; possible D gene TRBD1, 6 bases. The CDR3 runs 16 residues. Trimming removed 5 bases at V and 0 bases at J, with 13 bases between. CDR1 and CDR2 from the germline V gene are LNHDA and SQIVND (reference sequence). CDR3 residues: CASSSNRETNTGELFF. For the CDR3, the DNA is TGTGCCAGTAGTTCCAACAGGGAAACGAACACCGGGGAGCTGTTTTTT.

The J gene is TRBJ2-1, the V gene TRBV4-3; D unclear. The V gene's germline CDR1 is LGHNA and CDR2 YSLEER. The length of the CDR3 is 13 residues. V lost 3 bases to trimming and J lost 2 bases, with 5 bases between them. CDR3 DNA sequence: TGCGCCAGCAGCCAGTACACCTACAATGAGCAGTTCTTC. Residues: CASSQYTYNEQFF.

V and J are TRBV30 and TRBJ1-5, with TRBD1 matching 10 bases. CDR3 size: 14 residues. Germline CDR1 GTSNPN, CDR2 SVGIG (reference sequence). Unmatched junction bases numbered 4, after V lost 4 bases and J lost 4 bases. This CDR3 is CAWNKGQGNQPQHF. The CDR3 DNA reads TGTGCCTGGAACAAGGGACAGGGGAATCAGCCCCAGCATTTT.

This chain links TRBV9 with TRBJ1-5; D is perhaps TRBD1 (5 bases). This CDR3 has 12 residues. The germline gives CDR1 SGDLS, CDR2 YYNGEE. V lost 9 bases and J 3 bases, leaving 10 bases between the germline ends. The CDR3 loop is CATLGLNQPQHF. CDR3 coding DNA: TGTGCCACTCTGGGGCTCAATCAGCCCCAGCATTTT.

The chain couples TRBV6-1 to TRBJ1-2, with D perhaps matching TRBD1 (6 bases). V dropped 8 bases and J dropped 3 bases, with 10 bases sitting between them. Germline V lookup: CDR1 MNHNS, CDR2 SASEGT. The CDR3 has 12 residues. The DNA of the CDR3 is TGTGCCAGCCGACAGGTCTACTATGGCTACACCTTC. Encoded protein: CASRQVYYGYTF.

The J gene is TRBJ2-2, the V gene TRBV9, with TRBD1 matching 12 bases. This CDR3 has 16 residues. Germline V gene data show CDR1 as SGDLS and CDR2 as YYNGEE. The ends lost 3 bases at V and 4 bases at J; junction bases unmatched: 4. The CDR3 region is CASSAGTGGFTGELFF. For the CDR3, the DNA is TGTGCCAGCAGCGCCGGGACAGGGGGCTTCACCGGGGAGCTGTTTTTT.

The chain has TRBV5-1 and TRBJ2-5, with 11 positions matching TRBD2. The CDR3 is 16 residues long. After removal of 4 bases from V and 4 bases from J, the junction contained 9 bases not matched to a gene. Germline assignment: CDR1 SGHRS and CDR2 YFSETQ. The CDR3 sequence is CASSLLLAGGPETQYF. Here the CDR3 DNA reads TGCGCCAGCAGCCTCCTCCTAGCGGGAGGTCCAGAGACCCAGTACTTC.

V gene TRBV5-1 combines with J gene TRBJ2-3, with 7 bases lining up with TRBD2. Germline CDR1 and CDR2: SGHRS and YFSETQ. V lost 4 bases and J lost 8; bases outside the gene matches: 13. CDR3 length: 15 amino acids. CDR3 residues: CASSRGSLEVGTQYF. The CDR3 region has the DNA TGCGCCAGCAGCCGCGGGAGTTTAGAGGTTGGTACGCAGTATTTT.

The chain's CDR3 is CASSIDRANTEAFF. The CDR3 DNA is TGTGCCAGTAGTATTGACCGGGCGAACACTGAAGCTTTCTTT. The chain employs TRBV19 and TRBJ1-1; D is unresolved. CDR1 LNHDA and CDR2 SQIVND come from the germline V gene (reference sequence). This CDR3 is 14 amino acids long. The V end was cut by 3 bases, the J end by 1 base, with 9 bases between. Together with reference TRBV19 and TRBJ1-1, the CDR3 gives the full variable domain: DGGITQSPKYLFRKEGQNVTLSCEQNLNHDAMYWYRQDPGQGLRLIYYSQIVNDFQKGDIAEGYSVSREKKESFPLTVTSAQKNPTAFYLCASSIDRANTEAFFGQGTRLTVV.

The rearrangement uses TRBV25-1 and TRBJ2-4; D is undetermined. The V end was cut by 2 bases, the J end by 2 bases, with 4 bases between. The V gene's germline CDR1 is MGHDK and CDR2 SYGVNS. There are 13 residues in the CDR3. The CDR3 bases are TGTGCCAGCAGTGAAGGCCCCAAAAACATTCAGTACTTC. Its translation is CASSEGPKNIQYF.

This clone was seen a single time. The J gene is TRBJ1-2, the V gene TRBV6-4; D remains unclear. Per the germline V gene, CDR1 is MRHNA and CDR2 is SNTAGT. V gave up 6 bases and J gave up 6 bases, with 35 bases separating them. The CDR3 length is 20 residues. In nucleotides, the CDR3 is TGTGCCAGCAGCCCTCCCCCCATAAACAGTACGAAAATGGCAGAGAATGGCTACACCTTC. Translated: CASSPPPINSTKMAENGYTF.

The chain employs TRBV6-1 and TRBJ2-7; 7 bases agree with TRBD1. The CDR3 has 12 amino acids. Germline loops: CDR1 MNHNS, CDR2 SASEGT. The junction had 4 bases not matched to a gene; V was cut back by 5 bases and J by 6 bases. The chain's CDR3 is CASSYTGAEQYF. DNA of the CDR3: TGTGCCAGCAGTTATACAGGGGCCGAGCAGTACTTC.

The rearrangement uses TRBV2 and TRBJ2-3, with D maybe TRBD2 (6 bases). Trimming cost V 8 bases and J 4 bases, with 16 bases left between them. The V gene's germline CDR1 is SNHLY and CDR2 FYNNEI. This CDR3 comprises 14 residues. DNA of the CDR3: TGTGCCAGCTTGGCGGGATCGGGCCCAGATACGCAGTATTTT. Its translation is CASLAGSGPDTQYF.

The chain combines TRBV29-1 with TRBJ2-7; 7 nucleotides agree with TRBD1. This CDR3 is built from 12 residues. V was pared by 8 bases and J by 0 bases, with 4 bases of the junction left unmatched. Per germline, CDR1 SQVTM and CDR2 ANQGSEA. CDR3 region: CSTTGNSYEQYF. CDR3 nucleotides: TGCAGCACGACAGGGAACTCCTACGAGCAGTACTTC.

V and J are TRBV11-2 and TRBJ2-1; TRBD2 aligns across 9 bases. J gave up 8 bases and V 2 bases, and 10 bases lay outside the gene matches. The CDR3 covers 16 residues. In germline, CDR1 is SGHAT, CDR2 FQNNGV. As DNA, the CDR3 is TGTGCCAGCAGCTTAAGGCAGGCGGGAGGGGGGGATGAGCAGTTCTTC. Its protein is CASSLRQAGGGDEQFF.

V and J are TRBV19 and TRBJ2-7; TRBD1 agrees at 10 bases. This CDR3 is 14 amino acids long. Germline CDR1 and CDR2: LNHDA and SQIVND (reference sequence). The trim removed 6 bases at V and 5 bases at J, leaving 7 bases unmatched. The CDR3 loop is CASSFRDRGNEQYF. The DNA for the CDR3 is TGTGCCAGTAGCTTCCGGGACAGGGGCAACGAGCAGTACTTC. The whole variable domain, filled in from reference TRBV19 and TRBJ2-7, reads DGGITQSPKYLFRKEGQNVTLSCEQNLNHDAMYWYRQDPGQGLRLIYYSQIVNDFQKGDIAEGYSVSREKKESFPLTVTSAQKNPTAFYLCASSFRDRGNEQYFGPGTRLTVT.

The rearrangement joins TRBV6-6 to TRBJ2-7; 8 bases agree with TRBD1. The J segment lost 5 bases and the V segment lost 6 bases, leaving 6 bases of the junction unmatched. Germline-derived CDR1 and CDR2 are MNHNY and SVGAGI (reference sequence). The CDR3 covers 13 residues. The CDR3 sequence: CASRAGGLNEQYF. CDR3 nucleotide sequence: TGTGCCAGCAGGGCAGGGGGCTTAAACGAGCAGTACTTC.

The V and J genes are TRBV15 and TRBJ1-4; weak D call: TRBD1 (5 bases). There are 15 residues in the CDR3. The germline V and J ends were trimmed by 0 bases and 7 bases, with 12 bases remaining between them. In germline, CDR1 is LNHNV, CDR2 YYDKDF (reference sequence). In DNA, the CDR3 is TGTGCCACCAGCAGAGATCGGGGGGTTGGTGAAAAACTGTTTTTT. Translation gives CATSRDRGVGEKLFF.

The rearrangement uses TRBV7-6 and TRBJ2-3, with TRBD2 matching 11 bases. The CDR3 runs to 17 residues. The V gene end was trimmed by 1 base and the J gene end by 5 bases; junction bases not matched to a gene: 8. Germline V gene lookup returns CDR1 SGHVS and CDR2 FNYEAQ. The CDR3 nucleotides are TGTGCCAGCAGCTTAGGGTCGCTAGCGGGAGGTAGAGATACGCAGTATTTT. Translated: CASSLGSLAGGRDTQYF.